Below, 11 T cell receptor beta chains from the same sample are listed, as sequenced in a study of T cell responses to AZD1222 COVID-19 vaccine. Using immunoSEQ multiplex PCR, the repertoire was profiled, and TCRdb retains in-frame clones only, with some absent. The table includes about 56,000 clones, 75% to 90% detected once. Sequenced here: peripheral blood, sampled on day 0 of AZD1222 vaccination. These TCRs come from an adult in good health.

CDR3 residues: CASSLSYTGSGGNTIYF. CDR3 DNA: TGTGCCAGCAGTCTCAGCTATACCGGGTCCGGAGGAAACACCATATATTTT. V usage is TRBV6-6 and J usage is TRBJ1-3; no clear D gene. V lost 5 bases and J lost 4, with 21 bases in between. CDR3 length equals 17 residues. Germline CDR1 is MNHNY and CDR2 is SVGAGI (reference sequence).

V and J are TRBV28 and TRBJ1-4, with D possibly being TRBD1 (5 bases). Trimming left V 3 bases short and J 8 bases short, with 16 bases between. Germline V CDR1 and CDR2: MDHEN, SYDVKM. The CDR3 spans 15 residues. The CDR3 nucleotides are TGTGCCAGCAGTTTCTCCGGGACGGCGAAGGAAAAACTGTTTTTT. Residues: CASSFSGTAKEKLFF.

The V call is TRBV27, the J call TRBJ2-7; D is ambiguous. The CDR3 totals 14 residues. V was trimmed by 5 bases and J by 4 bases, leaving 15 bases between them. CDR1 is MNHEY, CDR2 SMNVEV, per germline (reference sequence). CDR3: CASSRHLGPYEQYF. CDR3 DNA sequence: TGTGCCAGCAGTCGACATCTCGGGCCATACGAGCAGTACTTC.

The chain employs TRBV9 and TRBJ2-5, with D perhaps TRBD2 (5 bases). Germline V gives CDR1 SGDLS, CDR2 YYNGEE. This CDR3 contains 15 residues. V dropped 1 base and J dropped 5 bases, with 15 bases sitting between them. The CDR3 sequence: CASSVWPSYRETQYF. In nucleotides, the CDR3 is TGTGCCAGCAGCGTATGGCCTAGCTATCGGGAGACCCAGTACTTC.

CDR3 amino acids: CASSTLLGNTEAFF. CDR3 DNA: TGTGCCAGCAGTACCCTCTTGGGTAACACTGAAGCTTTCTTT. The chain links TRBV6-5 to TRBJ1-1; D is unclear. Trimming cost V 5 bases and J 2 bases, with 12 bases left between them. The CDR3 has 14 amino acids. Germline lookup yields CDR1 MNHEY and CDR2 SVGAGI.

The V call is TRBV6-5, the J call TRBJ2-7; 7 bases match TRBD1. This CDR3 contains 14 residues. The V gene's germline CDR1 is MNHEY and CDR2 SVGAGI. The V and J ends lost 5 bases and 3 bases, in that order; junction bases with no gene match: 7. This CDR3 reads CASSRRDRLYEQYF. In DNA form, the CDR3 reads TGTGCCAGCAGTAGAAGGGACAGACTCTACGAGCAGTACTTC.

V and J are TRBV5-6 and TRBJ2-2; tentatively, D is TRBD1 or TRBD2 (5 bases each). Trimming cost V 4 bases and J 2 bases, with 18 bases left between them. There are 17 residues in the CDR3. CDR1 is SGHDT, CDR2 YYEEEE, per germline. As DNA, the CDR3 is TGTGCCAGCAGCGATCCTACCCGGGACCACAACACCGGGGAGCTGTTTTTT. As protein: CASSDPTRDHNTGELFF.

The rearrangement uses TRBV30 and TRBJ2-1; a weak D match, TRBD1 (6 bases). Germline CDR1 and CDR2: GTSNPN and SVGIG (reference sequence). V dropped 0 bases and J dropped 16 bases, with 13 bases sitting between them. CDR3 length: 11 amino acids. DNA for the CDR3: TGTGCCTGGAGTGTACGTGGCAGGGGTTTCTTC. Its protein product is CAWSVRGRGFF.

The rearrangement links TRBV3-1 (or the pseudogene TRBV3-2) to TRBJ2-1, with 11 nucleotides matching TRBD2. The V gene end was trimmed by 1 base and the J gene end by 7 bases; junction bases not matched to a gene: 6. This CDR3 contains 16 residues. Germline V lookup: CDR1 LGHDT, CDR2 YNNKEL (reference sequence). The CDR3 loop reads CASSQGVAGGPNEQFF. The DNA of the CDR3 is TGTGCCAGCAGCCAAGGTGTAGCGGGGGGGCCGAATGAGCAGTTCTTC.

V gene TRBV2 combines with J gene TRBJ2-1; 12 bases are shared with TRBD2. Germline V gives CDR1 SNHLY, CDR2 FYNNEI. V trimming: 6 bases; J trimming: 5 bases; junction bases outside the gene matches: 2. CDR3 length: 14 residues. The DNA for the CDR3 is TGTGCCAGCAGGGCTAGCGGGGGGGACAATGAGCAGTTCTTC. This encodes CASRASGGDNEQFF.

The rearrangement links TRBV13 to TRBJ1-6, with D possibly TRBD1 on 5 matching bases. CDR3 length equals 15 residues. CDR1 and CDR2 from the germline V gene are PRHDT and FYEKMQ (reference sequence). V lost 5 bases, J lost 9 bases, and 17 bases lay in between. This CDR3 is CASSVSQGGGSPLHF. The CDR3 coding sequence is TGTGCCAGCAGCGTATCTCAGGGTGGAGGTTCACCCCTCCACTTT.